The table lists the clone carrying this T cell receptor beta chain with a few counts. Assembly of TCR beta libraries relied on iRepertoire HTBI primers together with Arm-PCR of CDR3 regions. MiXCR was run by TCRdb on the multiplex PCR reads, yielding one entry per CDR3 protein. Here the sample spans about 520,000 distinct CDR3 sequences, more than 10% being singletons. The data were taken from a study of regulatory T cells in long-lasting Graves disease. The CDR3 covers 17 residues. The germline V and J ends were trimmed by 0 bases and 10 bases, with 22 bases remaining between them. Germline V lookup: CDR1 SEHNR, CDR2 FQNEAQ (reference sequence). Time point of the sample: newly diagnosed GD, antithyroid drugs for less than 3 months. PBMC-extracted RNA yielded the TCR library. These data were likewise used in another study, on T cells in Graves' hyperthyroidism and ophthalmopathy.

This specimen was peripheral blood mononuclear cells (PBMCs), taken at new diagnosis, from a patient treated with antithyroid drugs. The source of this sequence is a woman aged 25 to 45 with Graves disease. The chain combines TRBV7-9 with TRBJ2-4; a possible D gene is TRBD1 (6 bases). CDR3 nucleotide sequence: TGTGCCAGCAGCTTAGCGACGGGGAAACGGTCCCAGGGGATTCAGTACTTC. Amino acids: CASSLATGKRSQGIQYF. Full variable domain (outside the CDR3, taken from reference TRBV7-9 and TRBJ2-4): DTGVSQNPRHKITKRGQNVTFRCDPISEHNRLYWYRQTLGQGPEFLTYFQNEAQLEKSRLLSDRFSAERPKGSFSTLEIQRTEQGDSAMYLCASSLATGKRSQGIQYFGAGTRLSVL.